The 12 T cell receptor beta chains presented below share a single source sample, sequenced in a study of shared clonotypes between healthy human individuals. Sequencing used immunoSEQ multiplex PCR; TCRdb keeps in-frame clones, though not all of them. The top ten hold 0.85% to 1.3% of the sample, which has millions of clones, just under 95% seen once. Selected positively for CCR7 and CD45RO-negative, naive CD8 cells excluded terminally differentiated effector memory CD45RA+ cells. Specimen: naive CD8+ T cells sorted from blood. The receptors derive from a man younger than 30 in good health.

The chain employs TRBV27 and TRBJ2-3; D unresolved. The ends were cut back, 8 bases at V and 0 bases at J, with 12 bases in the middle. The germline V gene encodes CDR1 MNHEY and CDR2 SMNVEV (reference sequence). This CDR3 is built from 14 residues. CDR3 DNA sequence: TGTGCCAGCCGACTCGTTGGTAGCACAGATACGCAGTATTTT. Translation: CASRLVGSTDTQYF.

The chain carries TRBV7-9 and TRBJ1-2; no clear D. CDR1 and CDR2 (germline): SEHNR, FQNEAQ (reference sequence). V was clipped by 8 bases and J by 10 bases, with 26 bases between them. The CDR3 loop spans 15 amino acids. The CDR3 region has the DNA TGTGCCAGCCGAAACTCTCCCCCTAGGGTGGCTGACTACACCTTC. Its translation: CASRNSPPRVADYTF.

The chain recombines TRBV10-2 with TRBJ1-5; D may be TRBD1 (5 bases). V lost 5 bases to trimming and J lost 0 bases, with 11 bases between them. Germline V CDR1 and CDR2: WSHSY, SAAADI. The CDR3 is made up of 15 amino acids. For the CDR3, the DNA is TGCGCCAGCAGTTTGGACAATAATAGCAATCAGCCCCAGCATTTT. Translating it yields CASSLDNNSNQPQHF.

The chain combines TRBV7-9 with TRBJ2-1; 10 bases fit TRBD1. Unmatched junction bases numbered 6, after V lost 2 bases and J lost 8 bases. Germline V gives CDR1 SEHNR, CDR2 FQNEAQ (reference sequence). This CDR3 region has 15 residues. The CDR3 loop reads CASSLPETGGDEQFF. CDR3 DNA sequence: TGTGCCAGCAGCTTACCGGAGACAGGGGGCGATGAGCAGTTCTTC.

The rearrangement uses TRBV7-9 and TRBJ2-2; 7 positions agree with TRBD2. The CDR3 length is 15 residues. Germline loops: CDR1 SEHNR, CDR2 FQNEAQ (reference sequence). V shed 4 bases and J 5 bases; nucleotides not matched to a gene: 7. The CDR3 nucleotides read TGTGCCAGCAGCTCCACGGGAGGTTGGACCGGGGAGCTGTTTTTT. This codes for CASSSTGGWTGELFF.

As regards this clone: Distinct nucleotide sequences in the sample also encode this CDR3. This rearrangement joins TRBV27 to TRBJ2-7; 14 bases match TRBD2. This CDR3 comprises 16 residues. V lost 0 bases to trimming and J lost 4 bases; unmatched junction nucleotides: 2. CDR1 is MNHEY, CDR2 SMNVEV, per germline (reference sequence). DNA of the CDR3: TGTGCCAGCAGTTTATCGGGACTAGCGGGAGTTTACGAGCAGTACTTC. This codes for CASSLSGLAGVYEQYF.

The rearrangement links TRBV9 to TRBJ1-6, with 9 bases identical to TRBD1. The CDR3 length is 15 residues. V lost 3 bases, J lost 6 bases, and 4 bases stayed unmatched. Germline lookup yields CDR1 SGDLS and CDR2 YYNGEE. The CDR3 loop is CASSETGGSNSPLHF. In DNA, the CDR3 is TGTGCCAGCAGCGAGACAGGGGGGAGTAATTCACCCCTCCACTTT.

The gene calls are TRBV7-8 and TRBJ2-7; D not certain. Germline values: CDR1 SGHVS, CDR2 FQNEAQ. The germline V and J ends were trimmed by 0 bases and 5 bases, with 11 bases remaining between them. CDR3 length equals 14 residues. The CDR3 protein is CASSLARSRDEQYF. The CDR3 nucleotides read TGTGCCAGCAGCTTAGCGCGGTCAAGGGACGAGCAGTACTTC.

The chain carries TRBV6-5 and TRBJ2-7; no clear D. This CDR3 contains 15 residues. Trimming took 2 bases from V and 3 from J, leaving 14 bases between them. CDR1 is MNHEY, CDR2 SVGAGI, per germline. CDR3 DNA: TGTGCCAGCAGTTACGGCTCGGACGGCAACTACGAGCAGTACTTC. It yields the protein CASSYGSDGNYEQYF.

The chain carries TRBV19 and TRBJ1-6; D perhaps matches TRBD1 (6 bases). CDR3 size: 15 residues. The germline V gene has CDR1 LNHDA and CDR2 SQIVND (reference sequence). V lost 3 bases and J lost 2, with 8 bases in between. DNA for the CDR3: TGTGCCAGTAGTATCGGACAGACCTATAATTCACCCCTCCACTTT. This translates into CASSIGQTYNSPLHF.

The rearrangement links TRBV5-1 to TRBJ2-1, with D possibly matching TRBD1 (5 bases). With 3 bases removed from V and 8 bases from J, the gap between germline ends came to 18 bases. The CDR3 extends over 15 amino acids. Germline lookup yields CDR1 SGHRS and CDR2 YFSETQ. The CDR3 is CASSSTVNEAHEQFF. The DNA for the CDR3 is TGCGCCAGCAGCTCGACAGTAAATGAGGCACATGAGCAGTTCTTC. The variable domain in full, with the rest retrieved from reference TRBV5-1 and TRBJ2-1, is KAGVTQTPRYLIKTRGQQVTLSCSPISGHRSVSWYQQTPGQGLQFLFEYFSETQRNKGNFPGRFSGRQFSNSRSEMNVSTLELGDSALYLCASSSTVNEAHEQFFGPGTRLTVL.

The gene calls are TRBV2 and TRBJ2-1; D not resolved. CDR1 SNHLY and CDR2 FYNNEI come from the germline V gene. The CDR3 totals 14 residues. The V end was cut by 2 bases, the J end by 7 bases, with 12 bases between. CDR3 residues: CASSESMNQNEQFF. The CDR3 region has the DNA TGTGCCAGCAGTGAATCTATGAATCAGAATGAGCAGTTCTTC.